The sequence of this TCR beta chain was determined in a study of blood T cell repertoires in COVID-19 (dated by TCRdb to the early 2020s). Describing the broader study: Samples from collaborators originated in the United States, Italy and Spain and spanned both the acute and convalescent phases of COVID-19. Sample metadata almost always included a de-identified subject ID, COVID-19 status, age in years and sex. The dataset comprised deeply sampled blood TCRbeta repertoires from subjects exposed to, actively infected with, or recovered from COVID-19. The repertoires were released in a freely available public database meant as a resource for research on the immune response to SARS-CoV-2. The samples were drawn from two sources: the first 160 participants of the ongoing ImmuneRACE study, and 1,000 to 1,500 subjects contributed by 6 global collaborators. The material from the prospective study consisted of cDNA or gDNA derived from T cells, B-cell-depleted T cells, or PBMCs. HLA class I and class II types, where available, came from metadata supplied by the sample provider rather than from assay-based typing.

About this clone: It lacks a known antigen. The sample holds no much larger clone one base away, and base qualities are not on file.

Collaborating institutions collected whole blood in K2EDTA tubes following their own protocols. For TCRbeta analysis, collaborators shipped samples in one of three forms: frozen whole blood, isolated PBMCs, or DNA extracted from either of those sample types. TCRbeta CDR3 regions were amplified from genomic DNA by means of the immunoSEQ Assay, a bias-controlled multiplex PCR. On the study's bioinformatics: The number of nucleated cells in each sample was estimated from the amplification of reference gene primers within the assay. To quantify the absolute abundance of each unique TCRbeta CDR3 rearrangement, sequence reads were collapsed and filtered. Productive Simpson clonality was computed per sample as the square root of Simpson's diversity index over productive rearrangements. The clones in this table, taken by TCRdb from immuneACCESS, are in-frame only. Not every clone is retained; where verified, under half of the shortfall comes from an unresolved V gene, and the cause of the rest is unknown. The V and J calls and the clone size are those of that table, but D and trimming were determined from the DNA. Across this sample there are some 77,000 clones, with approximately 90% seen only once. Around 7.9% of the sample is in the top ten clones.

What the study reported, not specific to this receptor: The quantity of clinical and demographic metadata differed by source and by participant and was supplied without curation.

The specimen was peripheral blood. The sequence was obtained from a man aged 25-45 years with acute or convalescent COVID-19.

CDR3 sequence: CATSRGYQALNIQYF. The DNA is TGTGCCACCAGCAGGGGTTACCAGGCCCTAAACATTCAGTACTTC. The chain was built from TRBV15 and TRBJ2-4, with no confident D gene call. The germline V gene (reference sequence) specifies LNHNV as CDR1 and YYDKDF as CDR2. The CDR3 covers 15 residues, taking in both the cysteine and the phenylalanine. Only the CDR3 portion is preserved as DNA: 45 bases, with reading frame beginning at the first base. Trimming costs V 3 bases and J 6 bases, and their ends lie 15 bases apart.